What follows are 29 T cell receptor beta chains derived from one specimen sequenced in a study of CD4 T cells in relation to SARS-CoV-2 and coronaviruses. What these receptors recognize is not known. Before the COVID-19 pandemic, during about 2010-2018, CD4+ T cells were taken from unexposed donors. After about 10 days of culture, CD4+ T cells were isolated. Produced via immunoSEQ multiplex PCR; TCRdb's table is partial and in-frame only. The sample includes fewer than 20,000 clones, roughly 80% seen only once; the top ten take about 38%. Sequencing used CD4+ T cells from PBMCs, cultured in vitro. The receptors were sampled from a human donor in good health.

J is TRBJ1-2 and V is TRBV5-6; D might be TRBD1 (5 bases). CDR3 size: 17 residues. The germline gives CDR1 SGHDT, CDR2 YYEEEE. With 3 bases removed from V and 0 bases from J, the gap between germline ends came to 18 bases. In DNA, the CDR3 is TGTGCCAGCAGCTCGATGGGGCAGGGCCCCACTAACTATGGCTACACCTTC. Encoded protein: CASSSMGQGPTNYGYTF.

This chain connects TRBV9 to TRBJ2-7, with 8 bases that match TRBD2. The V gene end was trimmed by 5 bases and the J gene end by 2 bases; junction bases not matched to a gene: 12. The CDR3 runs 16 residues. Germline V gives CDR1 SGDLS, CDR2 YYNGEE. The CDR3 DNA follows: TGTGCCAGCAGTCCCTCGGCGGGAGGATCCCCCTACGAGCAGTACTTC. Its translation: CASSPSAGGSPYEQYF.

The rearrangement joins TRBV19 to TRBJ2-1, with D perhaps matching TRBD1 (5 bases). Trimming stripped 5 bases from V and 3 bases from J, with 11 bases between. CDR1 is LNHDA and CDR2 is SQIVND in the germline V gene (reference sequence). This CDR3 has 14 residues. As DNA, the CDR3 is TGTGCCAGTAGTCTTAGACAGAACTACAATGAGCAGTTCTTC. Translation: CASSLRQNYNEQFF. The variable domain in full, with the rest retrieved from reference TRBV19 and TRBJ2-1, is DGGITQSPKYLFRKEGQNVTLSCEQNLNHDAMYWYRQDPGQGLRLIYYSQIVNDFQKGDIAEGYSVSREKKESFPLTVTSAQKNPTAFYLCASSLRQNYNEQFFGPGTRLTVL.

The gene calls are TRBV20-1 and TRBJ2-7; 7 nucleotides match TRBD2. The CDR3 covers 16 residues. Per the germline V gene, CDR1 is DFQATT and CDR2 is SNEGSKA (reference sequence). V was pared by 3 bases and J by 2 bases, with 13 bases of the junction left unmatched. The CDR3 reads CSASPTGGRVTYEQYF. For the CDR3, the DNA is TGCAGTGCTAGTCCCACCGGCGGGAGAGTAACCTACGAGCAGTACTTC.

The chain couples TRBV6-5 to TRBJ1-1; tentative D call: TRBD1 (5 bases). This CDR3 has 16 amino acids. The germline V gene has CDR1 MNHEY and CDR2 SVGAGI. V dropped 0 bases and J dropped 3 bases, with 14 bases sitting between them. The CDR3 is CASSYSKGLGDTEAFF. CDR3 bases: TGTGCCAGCAGTTACTCCAAAGGGTTGGGGGACACTGAAGCTTTCTTT.

The chain employs TRBV2 and TRBJ2-7; 11 bases match TRBD2. Trimming took 6 bases from V and 2 from J; bases not matched to a gene: 9. CDR1 is SNHLY, CDR2 FYNNEI, per germline. This CDR3 comprises 16 residues. CDR3 sequence: CASRALAGEGAYEQYF. The CDR3 nucleotides are TGTGCCAGCAGGGCACTAGCGGGAGAGGGGGCCTACGAGCAGTACTTC.

The chain employs TRBV19 and TRBJ2-4; D is undetermined. V was clipped by 3 bases and J by 8 bases, with 8 bases between them. This CDR3 has 12 residues. The germline gives CDR1 LNHDA, CDR2 SQIVND (reference sequence). The CDR3 nucleotides read TGTGCCAGTAGTATCGAGAGACACATTCAGTACTTC. Protein: CASSIERHIQYF.

The chain employs TRBV5-1 and TRBJ1-2; D is ambiguous. The V gene's germline CDR1 is SGHRS and CDR2 YFSETQ. The V and J ends lost 2 bases and 6 bases respectively, with 11 bases between them. This CDR3 is 13 amino acids long. In DNA, the CDR3 is TGCGCCAGCAGCTTTATGAGTGGGAATGGCTACACCTTC. This translates into CASSFMSGNGYTF.

V usage is TRBV11-2 and J usage is TRBJ2-1, with D possibly TRBD2 on 5 matching bases. Germline-derived CDR1 and CDR2 are SGHAT and FQNNGV. Trimming stripped 5 bases from V and 6 bases from J, with 14 bases between. The CDR3 covers 14 residues. For the CDR3, the DNA is TGTGCCAGCAGCGCCGAGGTGAGGGTCAATGAGCAGTTCTTC. This gives the protein CASSAEVRVNEQFF.

The rearrangement joins TRBV24-1 to TRBJ2-3, with 11 bases fitting TRBD2. The germline V gene has CDR1 KGHDR and CDR2 SFDVKD. The CDR3 sequence is 17 residues long. V was clipped by 1 base and J by 0 bases; unmatched bases: 2. CDR3 residues: CATSDFRLAGSTDTQYF. The CDR3 DNA reads TGTGCCACCAGTGATTTCAGACTAGCGGGAAGCACAGATACGCAGTATTTT.

This clone was seen more than once but under ten times. The J gene is TRBJ2-1, the V gene TRBV5-1; 14 nucleotides line up with TRBD2. The germline CDR1 and CDR2 sequences are SGHRS and YFSETQ. CDR3 length: 17 residues. V trimming: 4 bases; J trimming: 4 bases; junction bases outside the gene matches: 7. CDR3 in DNA: TGCGCCAGCAGCATGGGACTAGCGGGAGACGGTTACAATGAGCAGTTCTTC. Protein product: CASSMGLAGDGYNEQFF.

The V and J genes are TRBV10-3 and TRBJ2-3; either TRBD1 or TRBD2 may supply D (5 bases each). V lost 4 bases to trimming and J lost 0 bases, with 8 bases between them. The CDR3 runs to 14 residues. Looked up from germline, CDR1 is ENHRY and CDR2 is SYGVKD. The CDR3 DNA follows: TGTGCCATCAGTGTCGAGGGGAGCACAGATACGCAGTATTTT. Translated: CAISVEGSTDTQYF.

The chain is built from TRBV12-5 and TRBJ2-4; 7 bases map to TRBD1. Per the germline V gene, CDR1 is LGHNT and CDR2 is FRNRAP. The CDR3 totals 12 residues. V shed 9 bases and J 8 bases; nucleotides not matched to a gene: 7. CDR3 sequence: CASQTGTDIQYF. The CDR3 region has the DNA TGTGCTAGCCAAACCGGGACAGACATTCAGTACTTC.

V usage is TRBV12-3 or TRBV12-4 and J usage is TRBJ1-6; D gene unclear. The CDR3 is 13 amino acids. V shed 3 bases and J shed 11 bases, with 11 bases lying between them. CDR3 DNA: TGTGCCAGCAGTTTCAGTGGGGATACACCCCTCCACTTT. This codes for CASSFSGDTPLHF.

The gene calls are TRBV10-1 and TRBJ2-3, with TRBD2 matching 7 bases. CDR1 is WNHNN and CDR2 is SYGVQD in the germline V gene (reference sequence). The CDR3 consists of 18 residues. V lost 6 bases to trimming and J lost 4 bases; unmatched junction nucleotides: 19. The CDR3 protein is CASSGLQGSGKPPDTQYF. The CDR3 nucleotides read TGCGCCAGCAGCGGACTTCAAGGAAGCGGGAAGCCCCCAGATACGCAGTATTTT.

This chain's CDR3 is CASSQDIAGEQFF. CDR3 in DNA: TGTGCCAGCAGCCAAGATATTGCGGGTGAGCAGTTCTTC. V usage is TRBV4-2 and J usage is TRBJ2-1; D might be TRBD2 (5 bases). With 0 bases removed from V and 9 bases from J, the gap between germline ends came to 9 bases. The CDR3 length is 13 residues. From germline, CDR1 is LGHNA and CDR2 YNFKEQ.

The chain recombines TRBV6-1 with TRBJ1-5, with D unresolved. Trimming removed 4 bases from V and 2 bases from J, with 15 bases in between. The V gene's germline CDR1 is MNHNS and CDR2 SASEGT. The CDR3 extends over 16 amino acids. The DNA for the CDR3 is TGTGCCAGCAGTGGGCGTACGGGAAAGGGCAATCAGCCCCAGCATTTT. Protein sequence: CASSGRTGKGNQPQHF.

The chain couples TRBV3-1 (or the pseudogene TRBV3-2) to TRBJ1-1; D is unclear. V was cut by 3 bases and J by 4 bases, with 12 bases left in between. Germline V gene sequence: CDR1 LGHDT, CDR2 YNNKEL (reference sequence). The CDR3 runs 14 residues. The CDR3 sequence: CASSHGVRSTEAFF. The DNA for the CDR3 is TGTGCCAGCAGCCATGGGGTAAGGAGCACTGAAGCTTTCTTT.

The genes are TRBV15 and TRBJ2-3; D unresolved. The CDR3 runs to 13 residues. The V gene's germline CDR1 is LNHNV and CDR2 YYDKDF (reference sequence). Trimming cost V 6 bases and J 0 bases, with 7 bases left between them. The CDR3 sequence: CATRPDSTDTQYF. The CDR3 bases are TGTGCCACCAGACCGGACAGCACAGATACGCAGTATTTT.

The gene calls are TRBV30 and TRBJ2-7, with 8 bases lining up with TRBD1. V shed 4 bases and J 3 bases; nucleotides not matched to a gene: 5. Germline CDR1 reads GTSNPN; CDR2 reads SVGIG (reference sequence). The CDR3 sequence is 13 residues long. As DNA, the CDR3 is TGTGCCTGGAACGGACAGGGAAACTACGAGCAGTACTTC. This gives the protein CAWNGQGNYEQYF.

V gene TRBV7-2 combines with J gene TRBJ1-3; D unresolved. Trimming shortened V by 4 bases and J by 2 bases, and 6 bases separated the two germline ends. The CDR3 totals 13 residues. CDR1 and CDR2 from the germline V gene are SGHTA and FQGNSA. In nucleotides, the CDR3 is TGTGCCAGCAGCTCACGAACTGGAAACACCATATATTTT. It is translated as CASSSRTGNTIYF.

This clone came up a few times. This chain joins TRBV11-3 and TRBJ2-1; 12 bases agree with TRBD2. The CDR3 runs 16 residues. V was pared by 3 bases and J by 4 bases, with 4 bases of the junction left unmatched. The germline gives CDR1 SGHNT, CDR2 YENEEA. This chain's CDR3 is CASSLTTSGGYNEQFF. CDR3 DNA sequence: TGTGCCAGCAGCTTGACGACTAGCGGGGGTTACAATGAGCAGTTCTTC.

V usage is TRBV28 and J usage is TRBJ2-1; tentatively, D is TRBD1 or TRBD2 (5 bases each). The V gene's germline CDR1 is MDHEN and CDR2 SYDVKM. CDR3 length equals 14 residues. V was pared by 2 bases and J by 4 bases, with 9 bases between. CDR3 bases: TGTGCCAGCAGTTTAATGGGGACGTACAATGAGCAGTTCTTC. Translation: CASSLMGTYNEQFF.

This clone was observed a handful of times. The CDR3 region has the DNA TGTGCCAGCAGCCCCGTCACAGGGCCCGCTGGCACTGAAGCTTTCTTT. Translation: CASSPVTGPAGTEAFF. V gene TRBV2 combines with J gene TRBJ1-1; TRBD1 might be the D (6 bases). Trimming left V 6 bases short and J 4 bases short, with 21 bases between. Germline V CDR1 and CDR2: SNHLY, FYNNEI. The CDR3 extends over 16 amino acids.

The rearrangement uses TRBV7-8 and TRBJ2-3; tentative D call: TRBD1 (7 bases). The CDR3 sequence is 16 residues long. V was cut by 5 bases and J by 0 bases, with 15 bases left in between. The germline V gene has CDR1 SGHVS and CDR2 FQNEAQ. The CDR3 bases are TGTGCCAGCAGCGCCAGGGGGGCAGGGAGCACAGATACGCAGTATTTT. It is translated as CASSARGAGSTDTQYF.

The table lists this clone with a few counts. V gene TRBV28 combines with J gene TRBJ1-1; D uncertain. Trimming removed 5 bases at V and 4 bases at J, with 11 bases between. CDR3 length: 13 residues. Germline assignment: CDR1 MDHEN and CDR2 SYDVKM. CDR3: CASSNQDGTEAFF. CDR3 in DNA: TGTGCCAGCAGTAACCAGGATGGCACTGAAGCTTTCTTT.

This chain's CDR3 is CASSVGWDRGGYTF. The CDR3 DNA reads as TGTGCCAGCAGCGTAGGATGGGACAGGGGGGGCTACACCTTC. The chain couples TRBV9 to TRBJ1-2; 11 nucleotides line up with TRBD1. The germline CDR1 and CDR2 sequences are SGDLS and YYNGEE. CDR3 length: 14 amino acids. Trimming cost V 0 bases and J 8 bases; bases outside gene matches: 3.

The chain has TRBV15 and TRBJ2-5; D is uncertain. The CDR3 loop spans 13 amino acids. The ends were cut back, 7 bases at V and 5 bases at J, with 14 bases in the middle. Germline CDR1 LNHNV, CDR2 YYDKDF (reference sequence). The CDR3 nucleotides read TGTGCCACCACTATCCAGATGGGGGAGACCCAGTACTTC. It specifies CATTIQMGETQYF.

This clone was observed a few times. The J gene is TRBJ1-2, the V gene TRBV5-4; weak D call: TRBD1 (5 bases). The CDR3 has 13 amino acids. Deletions cut 4 bases from V and 6 bases from J, with 13 bases between. Germline V CDR1 and CDR2: SGHNT, YYREEE (reference sequence). The CDR3 DNA follows: TGTGCCAGCAGCATGACAGTTCGGGATGGCTACACCTTC. It translates to CASSMTVRDGYTF.